This entry features one TCR beta chain sequence. No antigen is known for it. These data come from a study of graft-versus-host responses after intestinal transplantation. The CDR3 sequence is 12 residues long. The protocol was immunoSEQ multiplex PCR, while the TCRdb copy is restricted to in-frame clones and leaves out a portion. Among roughly 120,000 clones listed, roughly 93% were seen once. The chain carries TRBV21-1 and TRBJ2-5. TRBV21-1 is an annotated pseudogene. The material sequenced was unstimulated CD8+ T cells sorted from spleen or lymph node cells, taken before transplant. The receptor's source is a human donor who was the organ donor for an intestinal transplant. For the CDR3, the DNA is TGTGCCAGCAGCAAAAACGGCCCACCCACGCACTTC. It translates to CASSKNGPPTHF.